Listed here are 13 T cell receptor beta chains from one sample, sequenced in a study of PD-1 blockade in classical Hodgkin lymphoma. All patients experienced relapse after autologous stem cell transplantation, and brentuximab vedotin exposure was variable. Isolation of CD4+ T cells from thawed PBMCs was performed by magnetic negative selection. The table came from immunoSEQ multiplex PCR; TCRdb's copy has only in-frame clones and leaves some out. Seen here are roughly 4,200 clones, around 76% observed once, and the top ten hold approximately 6%. Material: CD4+ T cells from blood, obtained at baseline. The origin of the receptors is a human donor with classical Hodgkin lymphoma.

This clone was seen a few times. The chain joins TRBV5-1 to TRBJ2-5; D uncertain. V shed 0 bases and J shed 0 bases, with 0 bases lying between them. The CDR3 spans 12 residues. The germline gives CDR1 SGHRS, CDR2 YFSETQ. The CDR3 protein is CASSLDQETQYF. The CDR3 DNA reads as TGCGCCAGCAGCTTGGACCAAGAGACCCAGTACTTC.

The V and J genes are TRBV28 and TRBJ1-5; D may be TRBD1 (5 bases). CDR3 length: 14 residues. With 8 bases removed from V and 0 bases from J, the gap between germline ends came to 11 bases. From germline, CDR1 is MDHEN and CDR2 SYDVKM. The CDR3 nucleotides are TGTGCCAGCCACAGGCCCCCTAGCAATCAGCCCCAGCATTTT. Translating it yields CASHRPPSNQPQHF.

CDR3 nucleotide sequence: TGTGCCAGTAGTATGGATTATAGCAATCAGCCCCAGCATTTT. This sequence encodes CASSMDYSNQPQHF. The chain employs TRBV19 and TRBJ1-5; D not resolved. Germline CDR1 reads LNHDA; CDR2 reads SQIVND (reference sequence). The V end was cut by 3 bases, the J end by 0 bases, with 6 bases between. There are 14 residues in the CDR3. Full variable domain (missing parts from reference TRBV19 and TRBJ1-5): DGGITQSPKYLFRKEGQNVTLSCEQNLNHDAMYWYRQDPGQGLRLIYYSQIVNDFQKGDIAEGYSVSREKKESFPLTVTSAQKNPTAFYLCASSMDYSNQPQHFGDGTRLSIL.

This chain links TRBV5-4 with TRBJ2-5; 7 bases map to TRBD2. Germline V gives CDR1 SGHNT, CDR2 YYREEE (reference sequence). With 5 bases clipped from V and 5 bases from J, the junction kept 6 bases outside the gene matches. CDR3 length equals 13 residues. The CDR3 spells CASSSAGGETQYF. Written as DNA, the CDR3 is TGTGCCAGCAGTTCGGCCGGGGGGGAGACCCAGTACTTC. The complete variable domain, with remaining parts taken from reference TRBV5-4 and TRBJ2-5, reads ETGVTQSPTHLIKTRGQQVTLRCSSQSGHNTVSWYQQALGQGPQFIFQYYREEENGRGNFPPRFSGLQFPNYSSELNVNALELDDSALYLCASSSAGGETQYFGPGTRLLVL.

The CDR3 spells CASSLRAGANTDTQYF. The CDR3 nucleotides read TGTGCCAGCAGCTTACGGGCGGGAGCCAACACAGATACGCAGTATTTT. The chain is built from TRBV11-2 and TRBJ2-3; TRBD2 matches 7 bases. Germline loops: CDR1 SGHAT, CDR2 FQNNGV. V trimming: 2 bases; J trimming: 2 bases; junction bases outside the gene matches: 7. The CDR3 has 16 residues.

A single count supports this clone. The junction and the germline gene differ at one end; a read error may be behind it. In the same sample, other DNA sequences code for this CDR3. The chain employs TRBV5-1 and TRBJ2-1; tentative D call: TRBD2 (6 bases). Germline CDR1 reads SGHRS; CDR2 reads YFSETQ. The CDR3 length is 15 residues. CDR3 DNA: TGTGCCAGCAGCAACGGACTACCCAGGGTGGGTGAGCAGTTCTTC. Translation: CASSNGLPRVGEQFF.

This clone was recorded only once. The chain recombines TRBV30 with TRBJ2-7; D is unresolved. The CDR3 consists of 12 residues. The germline V and J ends were trimmed by 5 bases and 3 bases, with 11 bases remaining between them. CDR1 and CDR2 (germline): GTSNPN, SVGIG (reference sequence). CDR3 loop: CAWGPSNYEQYF. Here the CDR3 DNA reads TGTGCCTGGGGGCCCAGCAACTACGAGCAGTACTTC.

The V call is TRBV6-6, the J call TRBJ1-3; D gene ambiguous. Germline CDR1 MNHNY, CDR2 SVGAGI (reference sequence). The germline V and J ends were trimmed by 4 bases and 0 bases, with 10 bases remaining between them. The CDR3 contains 15 residues. CDR3 sequence (DNA): TGTGCCAGCAGTTTTGGGCCGAGCTCTGGAAACACCATATATTTT. As protein: CASSFGPSSGNTIYF.

The chain is built from TRBV7-6 and TRBJ2-3, with TRBD2 as a possible D gene (5 bases). CDR1 and CDR2 (germline): SGHVS, FNYEAQ. V gave up 5 bases and J gave up 4 bases, with 7 bases separating them. The CDR3 has 12 amino acids. Here the CDR3 DNA reads TGTGCCAGCAGCAAGAGGGCAGATACGCAGTATTTT. It is translated as CASSKRADTQYF.

The V gene is TRBV30, the J gene TRBJ1-4; D is uncertain. The CDR3 length is 13 residues. In germline, CDR1 is GTSNPN, CDR2 SVGIG (reference sequence). With 2 bases removed from V and 3 bases from J, the gap between germline ends came to 7 bases. The CDR3 is CAWSFQANEKLFF. DNA of the CDR3: TGTGCCTGGAGTTTTCAGGCTAATGAAAAACTGTTTTTT.

The V and J genes are TRBV6-6 and TRBJ1-6; D is uncertain. The V end was cut by 4 bases, the J end by 7 bases, with 17 bases between. This CDR3 has 16 amino acids. Germline V gives CDR1 MNHNY, CDR2 SVGAGI (reference sequence). CDR3 sequence: CASSFKDPAGNSPLHF. As DNA, the CDR3 is TGTGCCAGCAGTTTTAAGGACCCGGCGGGGAATTCACCCCTCCACTTT.

V and J are TRBV2 and TRBJ2-2; weak D call: TRBD1 (5 bases). Germline V gene lookup returns CDR1 SNHLY and CDR2 FYNNEI. Trimming stripped 11 bases from V and 4 bases from J, with 17 bases between. CDR3 length: 14 residues. The CDR3 loop reads CASAPQGRTGELFF. CDR3 in DNA: TGTGCCTCCGCGCCCCAGGGCCGCACCGGGGAGCTGTTTTTT. The full variable domain, completed using reference TRBV2 and TRBJ2-2, is EPEVTQTPSHQVTQMGQEVILRCVPISNHLYFYWYRQILGQKVEFLVSFYNNEISEKSEIFDDQFSVERPDGSNFTLKIRSTKLEDSAMYFCASAPQGRTGELFFGEGSRLTVL.

The V gene is TRBV19, the J gene TRBJ2-3, with D perhaps TRBD2 (6 bases). Germline V gene lookup returns CDR1 LNHDA and CDR2 SQIVND (reference sequence). Deletions cut 1 base from V and 5 bases from J, with 7 bases between. The CDR3 is 13 residues long. CDR3 bases: TGTGCCAGTAGTATAGCGGGACTAGATACGCAGTATTTT. Translation: CASSIAGLDTQYF.